Described below is a single T cell receptor (beta chain) sequence and its context. The data derive from a study of T-cell memory formation after mild COVID-19. V was pared by 3 bases and J by 4 bases, with 16 bases between. The CDR3 covers 16 residues. Germline V gene sequence: CDR1 SGHAT, CDR2 FQNNGV. From the 5' RACE reads, TCRdb called clonotypes with MiXCR, one entry per CDR3 protein. This table holds a few hundred thousand distinct CDR3 sequences, 14% found once. The TCR comes from a man aged 18 to 30 who had mild COVID-19 (a few samples of this study predate the infection). Cell type and time point are not known. The sample comprised PBMCs or a T cell subset sorted from them (not recorded which). The V call is TRBV11-2, the J call TRBJ1-3; D is undetermined. CDR3 sequence (DNA): TGTGCCAGCAGCTTGGTTAGGACTTTGTTCGGAAACACCATATATTTT. Its translation is CASSLVRTLFGNTIYF.